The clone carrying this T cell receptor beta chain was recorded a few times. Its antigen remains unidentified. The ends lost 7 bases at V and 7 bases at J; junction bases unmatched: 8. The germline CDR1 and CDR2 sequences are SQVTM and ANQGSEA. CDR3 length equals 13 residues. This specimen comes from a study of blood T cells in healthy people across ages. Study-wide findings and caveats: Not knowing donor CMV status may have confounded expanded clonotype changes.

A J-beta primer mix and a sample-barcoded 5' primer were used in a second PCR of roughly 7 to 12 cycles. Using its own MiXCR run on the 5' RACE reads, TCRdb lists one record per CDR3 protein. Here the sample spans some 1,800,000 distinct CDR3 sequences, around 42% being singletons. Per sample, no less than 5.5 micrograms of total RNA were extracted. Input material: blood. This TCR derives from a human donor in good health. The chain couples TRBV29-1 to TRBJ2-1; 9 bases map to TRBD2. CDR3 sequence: CSGFSGGWNEQFF. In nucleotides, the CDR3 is TGCAGCGGGTTTAGCGGGGGCTGGAATGAGCAGTTCTTC.